This TCR beta chain derives from a study of blood T cell repertoires in COVID-19. Study-level background: The origin of the acute and convalescent COVID-19 samples was the United States, Italy and Spain. T cells, B-cell-depleted T cells, or PBMCs provided the cDNA or gDNA that served as material.

How the authors handled the data: Reference gene primer amplification yielded estimated nucleated cell counts. Generated by immunoSEQ multiplex PCR, the TCRdb table keeps only in-frame clones and is missing some. D and trimming were read from the DNA, whereas the V and J calls and clone size are those reported in that table. Among 100,000 to 150,000 clones listed, more than 70% were seen once. The CDR3 loop spans 14 amino acids. From germline, CDR1 is MNHNY and CDR2 SVGAGI (reference sequence). The V gene end was trimmed by 6 bases and the J gene end by 0 bases; junction bases not matched to a gene: 3.

The clonotype comes from a man aged 55-75 years with acute or convalescent COVID-19. This sequence joins TRBV6-6 and TRBJ1-1; 8 nucleotides match TRBD1. Sequencing was performed on peripheral blood. The CDR3 here is CASSIRGLNTEAFF. Here the CDR3 DNA reads TGTGCCAGCAGCATCAGGGGGCTGAACACTGAAGCTTTCTTT.